Listed below are T cell receptor beta chains from one sample, sequenced in a study of shared clonotypes between healthy human individuals. The data were produced by immunoSEQ multiplex PCR, yet TCRdb's version contains in-frame clones alone and is incomplete. This sample has approximately 620,000 clones; approximately 97% occur once, and the top ten carry roughly 0.05%. Sequencing used naive CD4+ T cells sorted from blood. Receptors originate from a young woman in good health. CDR3s include the opening cysteine and the closing phenylalanine or tryptophan. D genes are given only for firm matches. Size is omitted from some rows. Given values are once, few, many or a class for expanded clones.

>-|TRBJ2-3|TRBD2|TRBV11-1
TGTGCCAGCAGCTTCCTTCTAGCGGGAGGGCCGTCAGATACGCAGTATTTT
CASSFLLAGGPSDTQYF
>-|TRBJ1-4|-|TRBV28
TGTGCCAGCAGGACAACTAATGAAAAACTGTTTTTT
CASRTTNEKLFF
>-|TRBJ1-5|TRBD1|TRBV6-6
TGTGCCAGCAGTTGGAACAGGGGGAGCAATCAGCCCCAGCATTTT
CASSWNRGSNQPQHF
>-|TRBJ1-5|-|TRBV6-1
TGTGCCAGCAGTACCAGGGTCCCCTCTCAGCCCCAGCATTTT
CASSTRVPSQPQHF
>-|TRBJ1-4|-|TRBV7-8
TGTGCCAGCAGCTTAGCGGGAGGGAGTATTTCGCGTGAAAAACTGTTTTTT
CASSLAGGSISREKLFF
>-|TRBJ2-7|-|TRBV5-4
TGTGCCAGCAGCCAAGACACCTACGAGCAGTACTTC
CASSQDTYEQYF
>-|TRBJ1-4|-|TRBV28
TGTGCCAGCAGTTACTCGGGGGGGGCCCGGTTTGAGGAAAAACTGTTTTTT
CASSYSGGARFEEKLFF
>-|TRBJ2-2|-|TRBV7-2
TGTGCCAGCAGCCCCCTCTCGGGGACGATAAACACCGGGGAGCTGTTTTTT
CASSPLSGTINTGELFF
>-|TRBJ2-7|-|TRBV2
TGTGCCAGCAGTCTGGAGAAGGAGTACGAGCAGTACTTC
CASSLEKEYEQYF
>-|TRBJ2-7|-|TRBV5-1
TGCGCCAGCAGCTCCACAGGGTCCTACGAGCAGTACTTC
CASSSTGSYEQYF
>-|TRBJ1-3|-|TRBV28
TGTGCCAGCAGTCCGGGTTCTGGAAACACCATATATTTT
CASSPGSGNTIYF
>-|TRBJ2-5|-|TRBV14
TGTGCCAGCAGCTCCACTCGGAGGACCCAGTACTTC
CASSSTRRTQYF
>-|TRBJ2-7|TRBD2|TRBV11-3
TGTGCCAGCAGCTTAAGCGGGAGCTCCTACGAGCAGTACTTC
CASSLSGSSYEQYF
>-|TRBJ2-2|-|TRBV18
TGTGCCAGCTTAGACCCCGGGACCACAAACACCGGGGAGCTGTTTTTT
CASLDPGTTNTGELFF
>-|TRBJ2-1|TRBD2|TRBV4-1
TGCGCCAGCAGCCAAGGGGGAGCGGGAGGGTGGAATGAGCAGTTCTTC
CASSQGGAGGWNEQFF
>-|TRBJ1-5|-|TRBV21-1
TGTGCCAGCAGCAACGGGGCGAGGAGCAATCAGCCCCAGCATTTT
CASSNGARSNQPQHF
>-|TRBJ2-1|-|TRBV28
TGTGCCAGCAGAAAGGGCATGAATGAGCAGTTCTTC
CASRKGMNEQFF
>-|TRBJ1-1|TRBD1|TRBV19
TGTGCCAGTAGTATGGACAGGGGCGGGGCCACTGAAGCTTTCTTT
CASSMDRGGATEAFF
>-|TRBJ2-7|-|TRBV28
TGTGCCAGCAGTCAACAGGGCTCCTACGAGCAGTACTTC
CASSQQGSYEQYF
>-|TRBJ2-1|TRBD2|TRBV4-2
TGTGCCAGCAGCCAACCTCATGGGGGTAGCGGGGCCTACAATGAGCAGTTCTTC
CASSQPHGGSGAYNEQFF
>-|TRBJ2-7|TRBD1|TRBV5-1
TGCGCCAGCAGCCATCTAGGGACAGGGTATAAGTCCTACGAGCAGTACTTC
CASSHLGTGYKSYEQYF
>-|TRBJ2-1|TRBD2|TRBV9
TGTGCCAGCAGCCGCCGGACTAGCGGCAATGAGCAGTTCTTC
CASSRRTSGNEQFF
>-|TRBJ1-1|-|TRBV28
TGTGCCAGCAGTTATTCTGGACCTATGAACACTGAAGCTTTCTTT
CASSYSGPMNTEAFF
>-|TRBJ2-7|-|TRBV5-5
TGTGCCAGCAGCTTGATGGCGCAGGTCTTGCGCGAGCAGTACTTC
CASSLMAQVLREQYF
>-|TRBJ1-1|-|TRBV18
TGTGCCAGCTCACCTGGGGGGGCATACACTGAAGCTTTCTTT
CASSPGGAYTEAFF
>-|TRBJ2-5|-|TRBV9
TGTGCCAGCAGCGTAGTGCCCAGCCTGGGGGAGACCCAGTACTTC
CASSVVPSLGETQYF
>-|TRBJ2-7|TRBD2|TRBV10-3
TGTGCCATCAGTGAGTCGCGGGAGGGCGAGCAGTACTTC
CAISESREGEQYF
>-|TRBJ1-2|-|TRBV18
TGTGCCAGCTCACCACTAGCGGCAGGGAGCGAAAACTATGGCTACACCTTC
CASSPLAAGSENYGYTF
>-|TRBJ2-7|TRBD2|TRBV5-4
TGTGCCAGCAGCTTGGGCCCAGGGGTAGCTAAGCGGGAGGGTTCCTACGAGCAGTACTTC
CASSLGPGVAKREGSYEQYF
>-|TRBJ2-1|-|TRBV11-3
TGTGCCAGCAGCTTAGTGCCCTACAATGAGCAGTTCTTC
CASSLVPYNEQFF
>-|TRBJ1-1|-|TRBV18
TGTGCCAGCTCACCGGACGTCCTCATGAACACTGAAGCTTTCTTT
CASSPDVLMNTEAFF
>-|TRBJ2-7|-|TRBV18
TGTGCCAGCTCACCACCGGGGCTCCCTTACGAGCAGTACTTC
CASSPPGLPYEQYF
>-|TRBJ2-5|TRBD1|TRBV29-1
TGCAGCGTCGGGACAGGAGAGACCCAGTACTTC
CSVGTGETQYF
>-|TRBJ2-7|-|TRBV6-5
TGTGCCAGCAGTTACACCGGGCCGCTGGCAAACGAGCAGTACTTC
CASSYTGPLANEQYF
>once|TRBJ2-1|-|TRBV7-6
TGTGCCAGCAGCTTAGCACCCGTCTTCCAAATTAGCGGACAGCAGTTCTTC
CASSLAPVFQISGQQFF
>-|TRBJ2-3|-|TRBV5-6
TGTGCCAGCAGCCTTACAGATACGCAGTATTTT
CASSLTDTQYF
>-|TRBJ2-1|-|TRBV4-1
TGCGCCAGCAGCCAGGACACATCGCGGAATGAGCAGTTCTTC
CASSQDTSRNEQFF
>-|TRBJ2-7|-|TRBV28
TGTGCCAGCAGACCGAAGTTAAGCTCCTACGAGCAGTACTTC
CASRPKLSSYEQYF
>-|TRBJ2-1|TRBD2|TRBV5-1
TGCGCCAGCAGCTTCATACTAGCGTCTAGCTCCTACAATGAGCAGTTCTTC
CASSFILASSSYNEQFF
>-|TRBJ2-1|TRBD2|TRBV5-1
TGCGCCAGCAGCTTGGGGCGTAGCGGGAGTGGAGCGAACAATGAGCAGTTCTTC
CASSLGRSGSGANNEQFF
>-|TRBJ1-6|TRBD1|TRBV5-1
TGCGCCAGCAGCTGGGGGACAGACAGCTCCTATAATTCACCCCTCCACTTT
CASSWGTDSSYNSPLHF
>-|TRBJ2-7|TRBD1|TRBV18
TGTGCCAGCTCACCAATCCCGGGACAGGGCTACGAGCAGTACTTC
CASSPIPGQGYEQYF
>-|TRBJ2-3|-|TRBV9
TGTGCCAGCAGCGTAGATTTTGGGTCAGATACGCAGTATTTT
CASSVDFGSDTQYF
>-|TRBJ1-2|TRBD1|TRBV27
TGTGCCAGCAGTTACCGACCGGGACAGGGATATGGCTACACCTTC
CASSYRPGQGYGYTF
>-|TRBJ1-1|-|TRBV6-1
TGTGCCAGCAGCTTAGTCGGGGCTTGGGCTTTCTTT
CASSLVGAWAFF
>-|TRBJ1-4|-|TRBV15
TGTGCCACCAGCAGAGATCCAGGGGCGCATGAAAAACTGTTTTTT
CATSRDPGAHEKLFF
>-|TRBJ2-7|TRBD2|TRBV28
TGTGCCAGCAGTTTCCCCGGACTAGTGGCCGACGAGCAGTACTTC
CASSFPGLVADEQYF
>-|TRBJ1-6|TRBD1|TRBV2
TGTGCCAGCAGTGATGACAGGGTTGATTCACCCCTCCACTTT
CASSDDRVDSPLHF
>-|TRBJ2-1|TRBD2|TRBV11-2
TGTGCCAGCAGCCCTCTGACTAGCGACGAGCAGTTCTTC
CASSPLTSDEQFF
>-|TRBJ2-7|-|TRBV5-6
TGTGCCAGCAGCGTTGCCGTGCAGTACTTC
CASSVAVQYF
>once|TRBJ2-7|TRBD2|TRBV5-1
TGCGCCAGCAGCCGCGGGACTAGCGGGACCGAGCAGTACTTC
CASSRGTSGTEQYF
>-|TRBJ1-1|-|TRBV10-2
TGCGCCAGCAGTGCAGCCCCTGGGGTGAACACTGAAGCTTTCTTT
CASSAAPGVNTEAFF
>-|TRBJ2-1|TRBD2|TRBV4-1
TGCGCCAGCAGCCCGGGACTAGCGACAAACAATGAGCAGTTCTTC
CASSPGLATNNEQFF
>-|TRBJ1-5|-|TRBV7-2
TGTGCCAGCAGCCTCCTCTTGAGGGATCAGCCCCAGCATTTT
CASSLLLRDQPQHF
>-|TRBJ2-1|-|TRBV7-8
TGTGCCAGCAGCTTAGTGGAGCGGAGGAACAATGAGCAGTTCTTC
CASSLVERRNNEQFF